Each of the 9 T cell receptor beta chains below was sequenced from the same sample in a study of CD8+ T cells in alopecia areata. RNA extraction was followed by reverse transcription into cDNA, which acted as the sequencing template. Method: immunoSEQ multiplex PCR; TCRdb's copy keeps in-frame clones and lacks some. The sample has roughly 170,000 clones; 50% to 60% are singletons. The sequenced sample was CD4+ T cells sorted from blood, obtained at week 0. The origin of the receptors is a human donor with alopecia areata.

This clone was counted a few times. This chain joins TRBV29-1 and TRBJ1-1, with 11 bases lining up with TRBD1. Germline loops: CDR1 SQVTM, CDR2 ANQGSEA. This CDR3 contains 16 residues. The J segment lost 3 bases and the V segment lost 3 bases, leaving 9 bases of the junction unmatched. For the CDR3, the DNA is TGCAGCGTTGAGCCGGACAGGGGGCGTTGGGACACTGAAGCTTTCTTT. Its translation: CSVEPDRGRWDTEAFF.

This chain connects TRBV5-6 to TRBJ2-3; 8 bases map to TRBD1. CDR1 is SGHDT and CDR2 is YYEEEE in the germline V gene. The CDR3 length is 16 residues. V gave up 3 bases and J gave up 4 bases; unmatched junction bases: 10. The CDR3 nucleotides read TGTGCCAGCAGCTCCATGACAGGGGAGAGCCCAGATACGCAGTATTTT. It yields the protein CASSSMTGESPDTQYF. Supplemented by reference TRBV5-6 and TRBJ2-3, the full variable domain reads DAGVTQSPTHLIKTRGQQVTLRCSPKSGHDTVSWYQQALGQGPQFIFQYYEEEERQRGNFPDRFSGHQFPNYSSELNVNALLLGDSALYLCASSSMTGESPDTQYFGPGTRLTVL.

This clone was counted once. V usage is TRBV29-1 and J usage is TRBJ2-7; TRBD2 matches 7 bases. The J segment lost 4 bases and the V segment lost 5 bases, leaving 8 bases of the junction unmatched. The CDR3 runs to 13 residues. Germline V CDR1 and CDR2: SQVTM, ANQGSEA. This CDR3 reads CSVLLGGRYEQYF. CDR3 DNA: TGCAGCGTTCTTTTGGGGGGGAGGTACGAGCAGTACTTC.

In its sample, this clone was seen a few times. The sample has other DNA sequences that encode this CDR3 too. J is TRBJ2-5 and V is TRBV5-1; 9 bases agree with TRBD1. Germline CDR1 reads SGHRS; CDR2 reads YFSETQ. The CDR3 length is 13 residues. The ends lost 4 bases at V and 6 bases at J; junction bases unmatched: 4. Here the CDR3 reads CASSGTGLQTQYF. The DNA of the CDR3 is TGCGCCAGCAGCGGGACAGGGTTGCAGACCCAGTACTTC.

This clone was seen more than once but under ten times. The chain links TRBV29-1 to TRBJ1-2; maybe TRBD1 (5 bases). V lost 3 bases to trimming and J lost 7 bases, with 21 bases between them. CDR1 is SQVTM, CDR2 ANQGSEA, per germline. The CDR3 has 15 residues. CDR3 amino acids: CSVDTTGGGYFGYTF. CDR3 coding DNA: TGCAGCGTTGATACCACTGGGGGGGGTTACTTTGGCTACACCTTC.

This clone was seen a few times. The V gene is TRBV2, the J gene TRBJ1-5; 10 nucleotides line up with TRBD1. Germline V gene data show CDR1 as SNHLY and CDR2 as FYNNEI. Germline trimming cut 7 bases from V and 10 bases from J; bases unmatched to any gene: 16. CDR3 length: 16 residues. CDR3 sequence reads: CASMPTPRDRGQPQHF. The CDR3 region has the DNA TGTGCCAGCATGCCCACACCCCGGGACAGGGGTCAACCCCAGCATTTT.

The V call is TRBV6-6, the J call TRBJ2-2; TRBD1 matches at 8 bases. Germline trimming cut 6 bases from V and 6 bases from J; bases unmatched to any gene: 6. The CDR3 runs to 14 residues. Germline loops: CDR1 MNHNY, CDR2 SVGAGI (reference sequence). The CDR3 region is CASRPPQGAGELFF. In nucleotides, the CDR3 is TGTGCCAGCAGACCACCACAGGGGGCCGGGGAGCTGTTTTTT.

This chain links TRBV30 with TRBJ2-1; D remains unclear. Germline V gives CDR1 GTSNPN, CDR2 SVGIG (reference sequence). Trimming took off 8 bases at V and 4 bases at J, with 9 bases between the two ends. CDR3 length: 11 residues. This CDR3 is CASSAYNEQFF. CDR3 sequence (DNA): TGTGCCAGCTCGGCGTACAATGAGCAGTTCTTC.

The sample holds a few counts of this clone. The rearrangement uses TRBV19 and TRBJ1-2; D possibly corresponds to TRBD1 (6 bases). Germline CDR1 LNHDA, CDR2 SQIVND (reference sequence). V lost 11 bases, J lost 9 bases, and 19 bases lay in between. The CDR3 has 12 residues. The CDR3 DNA follows: TGTGCCGCCTCCACAGGGAGAGGGAGCTACACCTTC. Encoded protein: CAASTGRGSYTF.